Listed below are T cell receptor beta chains from one sample, sequenced in a study of blood T cell repertoires in COVID-19. Assay: immunoSEQ multiplex PCR; the TCRdb copy retains only in-frame clones and omits some. The sample has over 80,000 clones, 74% seen once. Sequenced material: peripheral blood. Receptors originate from a man between 65 and 85 years old with COVID-19, enrolled during active disease. Each CDR3 is given with its conserved first and last residue. D genes are given only for firm matches. Where a row states a size, it is once, few, many or the class of an expanded clone; other rows omit it.

D gene,clone size,J gene,V gene,CDR3 protein,CDR3 DNA
TRBD2,once,TRBJ2-1,TRBV27,CASSLTSGSFNEQFF,TGTGCCAGCAGCCTGACTAGCGGAAGTTTCAATGAGCAGTTCTTC
.,.,TRBJ1-6,TRBV9,CASSATGMGNSPLHF,TGTGCCAGCAGCGCAACGGGGATGGGTAATTCACCCCTCCACTTT
.,.,TRBJ2-3,TRBV14,CASSQGGASQRTDTQYF,TGTGCCAGCAGCCAAGGGGGAGCTAGCCAACGCACAGATACGCAGTATTTT
TRBD2,.,TRBJ2-1,TRBV5-1,CASSSSGRALNEQFF,TGCGCCAGCAGCTCCAGCGGGAGGGCCTTAAATGAGCAGTTCTTC
.,many,TRBJ1-4,TRBV2,CASRLMTATNEKLFF,TGTGCCAGCAGACTCATGACAGCAACTAATGAAAAACTGTTTTTT
TRBD1,.,TRBJ1-5,TRBV28,CASHRGPLGQPQHF,TGTGCCAGTCACAGGGGGCCTTTAGGACAGCCCCAGCATTTT
TRBD1,.,TRBJ1-1,TRBV30,CAWSLPGQRAFF,TGTGCCTGGAGTTTACCGGGACAGCGGGCTTTCTTT
.,few,TRBJ2-7,TRBV7-2,CASSRSYEQYF,TGTGCCAGCAGCCGCAGCTACGAGCAGTACTTC
.,.,TRBJ2-7,TRBV28,CASSPRQEAYEQYF,TGTGCCAGCAGCCCTAGACAGGAAGCCTACGAGCAGTACTTC
TRBD1,.,TRBJ2-7,TRBV28,CASSSTGTGWGYEQYF,TGTGCCAGCAGTTCCACTGGGACAGGGTGGGGCTACGAGCAGTACTTC
.,.,TRBJ1-1,TRBV12-3/TRBV12-4,CASSIDRNTEAFF,TGTGCCAGCAGTATCGACAGGAACACTGAAGCTTTCTTT
.,few,TRBJ1-1,TRBV12-5,CASVGGILNTEAFF,TGTGCTAGTGTCGGGGGGATCCTGAACACTGAAGCTTTCTTT
.,few,TRBJ2-7,TRBV29-1,CSGSRGSSYEQYF,TGCAGCGGGTCCAGGGGCAGCTCCTACGAGCAGTACTTC
TRBD1,.,TRBJ2-5,TRBV5-1,CASSPTGGAGETQYF,TGCGCCAGCAGCCCGACAGGGGGCGCGGGAGAGACCCAGTACTTC
TRBD2,.,TRBJ2-1,TRBV27,CASGASGSSDEQFF,TGTGCCAGCGGAGCTAGCGGGAGTAGTGATGAGCAGTTCTTC
TRBD2,.,TRBJ2-1,TRBV11-1,CASSSWTSGHNEQFF,TGTGCCAGCAGCTCTTGGACTAGCGGGCACAATGAGCAGTTCTTC
TRBD2,few,TRBJ2-1,TRBV7-7,CASSRGLAEYNEQFF,TGTGCTAGCAGCCGGGGACTAGCGGAATACAATGAGCAGTTCTTC
.,.,TRBJ2-7,TRBV10-3,CAISENSDEQYF,TGTGCCATCAGTGAAAACAGTGACGAGCAGTACTTC
.,once,TRBJ2-3,TRBV6-5,CASRSRAGVADTQYF,TGTGCCAGCAGATCAAGAGCGGGCGTCGCAGATACGCAGTATTTT
TRBD1,few,TRBJ1-5,TRBV2,CASSEALRFGGGWGNQPQHF,TGTGCCAGCAGTGAAGCGCTTCGGTTTGGAGGGGGCTGGGGCAATCAGCCCCAGCATTTT
TRBD2,.,TRBJ2-1,TRBV19,CASSRTSGIAGNEQFF,TGTGCCAGTAGTCGGACTAGCGGGATTGCTGGCAATGAGCAGTTCTTC
TRBD1,.,TRBJ1-2,TRBV6-5,CASSYTTGNNYGYTF,TGTGCCAGCAGTTACACGACAGGGAACAACTATGGCTACACCTTC
TRBD1,.,TRBJ2-7,TRBV18,CASSLRSPRQGSYEQYF,TGTGCCAGCTCACTAAGAAGCCCCCGACAGGGCTCCTACGAGCAGTACTTC
TRBD1,.,TRBJ2-1,TRBV30,CAWSVGGTGVDEQFF,TGTGCCTGGAGTGTAGGTGGGACAGGGGTCGATGAGCAGTTCTTC
.,.,TRBJ2-2,TRBV14,CASSPRVTGELFF,TGTGCCAGCAGCCCCAGGGTCACCGGGGAGCTGTTTTTT
TRBD2,.,TRBJ2-1,TRBV27,CASSKRGTGTSGNNEQFF,TGTGCCAGCAGTAAAAGGGGCACCGGGACTAGCGGGAACAATGAGCAGTTCTTC
.,.,TRBJ2-3,TRBV6-5,CASSYNGADTQYF,TGTGCCAGCAGTTACAACGGGGCAGATACGCAGTATTTT
TRBD2,.,TRBJ2-3,TRBV14,CASQKGLDAVDTQYF,TGTGCCAGCCAAAAGGGACTAGATGCGGTAGATACGCAGTATTTT
TRBD2,.,TRBJ2-1,TRBV7-3,CASSLALAVGEQFF,TGTGCCAGCAGCTTAGCACTAGCGGTGGGTGAGCAGTTCTTC
.,.,TRBJ2-1,TRBV29-1,CSVEGSSHTRYNEQFF,TGCAGCGTTGAGGGCTCCTCCCATACGCGCTACAATGAGCAGTTCTTC
TRBD2,.,TRBJ2-7,TRBV4-3,CASSLNPSGPYEQYF,TGCGCCAGCAGCCTGAATCCTAGCGGCCCCTACGAGCAGTACTTC
TRBD1,.,TRBJ2-3,TRBV5-1,CASSPYRGRGLSDTQYF,TGCGCCAGCAGCCCTTACAGGGGGCGCGGGTTATCAGATACGCAGTATTTT
.,.,TRBJ1-1,TRBV28,CASSLAGVMTEAFF,TGTGCCAGCAGTTTAGCGGGGGTTATGACTGAAGCTTTCTTT
TRBD1,.,TRBJ2-5,TRBV27,CASSFYIPGTGAPGGETQYF,TGTGCCAGCAGTTTTTATATTCCGGGGACAGGGGCGCCTGGGGGGGAGACCCAGTACTTC
TRBD2,many,TRBJ2-2,TRBV19,CASSMRLAGDTGELFF,TGTGCCAGTAGTATGCGACTAGCGGGAGACACCGGGGAGCTGTTTTTT
TRBD2,.,TRBJ2-1,TRBV7-2,CASSPRTSGGRAEQFF,TGTGCCAGCAGCCCCAGGACTAGCGGGGGGCGAGCTGAGCAGTTCTTC
TRBD1,.,TRBJ2-3,TRBV5-8,CASSSTTGADTQYF,TGTGCCAGCAGCTCCACTACAGGGGCCGATACGCAGTATTTT
.,.,TRBJ2-3,TRBV9,CASSVAVRADTQYF,TGTGCCAGCAGCGTAGCAGTTCGGGCAGATACGCAGTATTTT
.,.,TRBJ2-7,TRBV9,CASSVLLTAPYEQYF,TGTGCCAGCAGCGTCCTCCTGACAGCGCCCTACGAGCAGTACTTC
.,.,TRBJ2-5,TRBV28,CASSGDMEEETQYF,TGTGCCAGCAGTGGGGACATGGAGGAAGAGACCCAGTACTTC
.,.,TRBJ2-7,TRBV28,CASSSGTFTYEQYF,TGTGCCAGCAGTTCAGGGACTTTCACCTACGAGCAGTACTTC
TRBD1,.,TRBJ2-2,TRBV19,CASNPGQGNTGELFF,TGTGCCAGTAACCCGGGACAGGGTAACACCGGGGAGCTGTTTTTT
.,.,TRBJ1-6,TRBV28,CASSPRQHNSPLHF,TGTGCCAGCAGTCCTAGACAGCATAATTCACCCCTCCACTTT
TRBD1,.,TRBJ1-6,TRBV7-2,CASSFMGQTSPLHF,TGTGCCAGCAGCTTTATGGGACAGACTTCACCCCTCCACTTT
TRBD2,.,TRBJ2-5,TRBV24-1,CATSPGGWGVGETQYF,TGTGCCACCAGCCCGGGAGGGTGGGGGGTTGGGGAGACCCAGTACTTC
.,.,TRBJ1-5,TRBV4-1,CASSQGEGGSNQPQHF,TGCGCCAGCAGCCAAGGTGAGGGGGGGAGCAATCAGCCCCAGCATTTT
TRBD1,few,TRBJ2-5,TRBV7-6,CASSSRDRGPQETQYF,TGTGCCAGCAGCTCCCGGGACAGGGGACCCCAAGAGACCCAGTACTTC
.,.,TRBJ1-6,TRBV12-3/TRBV12-4,CASRPGGESPLHF,TGTGCCAGCAGGCCGGGGGGAGAGTCACCCCTCCACTTT
.,.,TRBJ2-3,TRBV12-3/TRBV12-4,CASSPSGSDTQYF,TGTGCCAGCAGCCCCTCAGGGTCAGATACGCAGTATTTT
.,.,TRBJ2-7,TRBV5-8,CASRKTGTYEQYF,TGTGCCAGCAGAAAGACGGGAACCTACGAGCAGTACTTC
TRBD2,.,TRBJ2-7,TRBV7-8,CASSFSRRRGAYEQYF,TGTGCCAGCAGCTTTTCCCGTCGGCGGGGGGCCTACGAGCAGTACTTC
.,.,TRBJ1-1,TRBV4-3,CASSQGWGRSMTEAFF,TGCGCCAGCAGCCAAGGATGGGGCAGGAGTATGACTGAAGCTTTCTTT
TRBD1,.,TRBJ1-5,TRBV27,CASSKQGGEWDQPQHF,TGTGCCAGCAGTAAACAGGGGGGGGAGTGGGATCAGCCCCAGCATTTT
.,.,TRBJ2-7,TRBV11-3,CASSAYGEPYEQYF,TGTGCCAGCAGCGCCTACGGGGAGCCCTACGAGCAGTACTTC
.,.,TRBJ2-1,TRBV11-3,CASSSPLSGTKANEQFF,TGTGCCAGCAGCTCTCCGTTGTCCGGGACAAAGGCCAATGAGCAGTTCTTC
TRBD1,.,TRBJ1-2,TRBV7-9,CASSITGDGSRYTF,TGTGCCAGCAGCATCACAGGGGATGGGAGCCGCTACACCTTC
.,.,TRBJ2-7,TRBV2,CASSFHGRYEQYF,TGTGCCAGCAGCTTCCACGGGAGATACGAGCAGTACTTC
.,.,TRBJ2-1,TRBV24-1,CATSDQTRVDNEQFF,TGTGCCACCAGTGATCAGACTAGGGTTGACAATGAGCAGTTCTTC
.,.,TRBJ1-6,TRBV7-2,CASSLEWTDLNSPLHF,TGTGCCAGCAGCTTAGAGTGGACAGACCTTAATTCACCCCTCCACTTT
TRBD1,.,TRBJ2-1,TRBV19,CASSPRQGRDEQFF,TGTGCCAGTAGTCCGCGACAGGGGAGAGATGAGCAGTTCTTC